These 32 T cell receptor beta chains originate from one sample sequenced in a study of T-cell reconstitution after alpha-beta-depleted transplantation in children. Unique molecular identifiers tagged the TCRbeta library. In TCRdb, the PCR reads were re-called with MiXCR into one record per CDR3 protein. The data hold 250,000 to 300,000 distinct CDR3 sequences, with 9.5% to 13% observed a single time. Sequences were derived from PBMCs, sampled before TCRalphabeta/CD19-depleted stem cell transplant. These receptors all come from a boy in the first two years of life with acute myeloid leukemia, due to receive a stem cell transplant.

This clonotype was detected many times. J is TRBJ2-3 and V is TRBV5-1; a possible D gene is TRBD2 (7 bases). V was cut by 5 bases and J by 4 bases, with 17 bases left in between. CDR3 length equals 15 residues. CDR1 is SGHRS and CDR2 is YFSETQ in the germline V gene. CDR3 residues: CASRGWGGAADTQYF. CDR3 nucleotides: TGCGCCAGCAGAGGCTGGGGGGGCGCGGCAGATACGCAGTATTTT.

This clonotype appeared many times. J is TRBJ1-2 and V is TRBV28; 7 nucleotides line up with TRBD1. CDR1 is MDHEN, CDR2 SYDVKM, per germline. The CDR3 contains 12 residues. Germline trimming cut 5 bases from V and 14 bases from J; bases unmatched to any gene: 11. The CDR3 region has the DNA TGTGCCAGCAGTCTAAGGGACAGCAAGGGGACCTTC. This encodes CASSLRDSKGTF.

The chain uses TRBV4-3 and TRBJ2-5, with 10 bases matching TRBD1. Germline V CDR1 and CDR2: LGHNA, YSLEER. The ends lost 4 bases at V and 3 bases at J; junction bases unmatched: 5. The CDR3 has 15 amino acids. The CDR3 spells CASSPLGTGEETQYF. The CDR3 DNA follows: TGCGCCAGCAGCCCCCTCGGGACAGGGGAAGAGACCCAGTACTTC.

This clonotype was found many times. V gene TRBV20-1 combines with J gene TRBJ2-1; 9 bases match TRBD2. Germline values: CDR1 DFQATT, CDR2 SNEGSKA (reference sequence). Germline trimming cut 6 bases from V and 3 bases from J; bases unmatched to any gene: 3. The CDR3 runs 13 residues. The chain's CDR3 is CSASSGSYNEQFF. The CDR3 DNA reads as TGCAGTGCAAGTAGCGGGAGCTACAATGAGCAGTTCTTC.

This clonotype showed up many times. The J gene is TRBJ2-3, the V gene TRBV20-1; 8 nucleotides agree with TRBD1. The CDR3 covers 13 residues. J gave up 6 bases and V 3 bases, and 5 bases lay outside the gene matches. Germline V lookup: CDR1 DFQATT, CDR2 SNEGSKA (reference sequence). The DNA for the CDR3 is TGCAGTGCTAGGTTGACAGGGGTTGATACGCAGTATTTT. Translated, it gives CSARLTGVDTQYF.

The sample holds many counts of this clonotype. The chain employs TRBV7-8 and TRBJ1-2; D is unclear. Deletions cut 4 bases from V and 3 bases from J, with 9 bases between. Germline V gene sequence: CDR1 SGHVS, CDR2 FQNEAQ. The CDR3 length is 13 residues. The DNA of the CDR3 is TGTGCCAGCAGCTCCGCCGGTTACTATGGCTACACCTTC. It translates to CASSSAGYYGYTF.

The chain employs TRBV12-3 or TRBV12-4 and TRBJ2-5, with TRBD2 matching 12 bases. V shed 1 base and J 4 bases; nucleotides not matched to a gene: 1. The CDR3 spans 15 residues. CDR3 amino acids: CASSLETSGGETQYF. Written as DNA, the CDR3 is TGTGCCAGCAGTTTAGAGACTAGCGGGGGAGAGACCCAGTACTTC.

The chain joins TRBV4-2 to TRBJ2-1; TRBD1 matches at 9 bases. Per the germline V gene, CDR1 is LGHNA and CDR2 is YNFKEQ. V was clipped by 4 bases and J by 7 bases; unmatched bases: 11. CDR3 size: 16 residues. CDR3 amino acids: CASSRSNTDRGNEQFF. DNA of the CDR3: TGTGCCAGCAGCCGTTCCAATACGGACAGGGGTAATGAGCAGTTCTTC.

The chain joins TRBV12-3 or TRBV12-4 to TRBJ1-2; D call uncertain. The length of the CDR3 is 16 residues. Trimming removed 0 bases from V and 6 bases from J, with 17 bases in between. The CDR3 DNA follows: TGTGCCAGCAGTTTAGCTTCATGGGTATCTGAAGATGGCTACACCTTC. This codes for CASSLASWVSEDGYTF.

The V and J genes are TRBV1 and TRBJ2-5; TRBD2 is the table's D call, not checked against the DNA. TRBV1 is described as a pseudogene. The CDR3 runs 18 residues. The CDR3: CTSSLASGLAGGRETQYF. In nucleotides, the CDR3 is TGTACCAGCAGTTTAGCATCGGGACTAGCGGGAGGACGTGAGACCCAGTACTTC.

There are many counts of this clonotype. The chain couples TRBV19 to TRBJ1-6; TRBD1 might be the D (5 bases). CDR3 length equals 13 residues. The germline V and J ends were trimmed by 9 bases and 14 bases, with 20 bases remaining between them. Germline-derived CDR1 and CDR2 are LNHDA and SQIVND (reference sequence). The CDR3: CARTQRDSYALHF. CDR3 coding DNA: TGTGCCAGGACCCAACGGGACTCGTACGCCCTCCACTTT.

CDR3 sequence reads: CATSRSLAGAGSYNEQFF. In DNA, the CDR3 is TGTGCCACCAGCAGAAGTCTAGCGGGAGCCGGATCCTACAATGAGCAGTTCTTC. The chain couples TRBV15 to TRBJ2-1, with TRBD2 matching 10 bases. The length of the CDR3 is 18 residues. Trimming at V came to 2 bases and at J to 1 base, leaving 8 bases not matched to a gene. Germline-derived CDR1 and CDR2 are LNHNV and YYDKDF (reference sequence).

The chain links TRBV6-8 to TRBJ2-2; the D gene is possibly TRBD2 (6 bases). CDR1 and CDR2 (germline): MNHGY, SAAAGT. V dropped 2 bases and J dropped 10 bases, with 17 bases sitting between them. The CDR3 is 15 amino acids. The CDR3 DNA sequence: TGTGCCAGCAGTTACGAGGGCGGGACCCCCCCGGAGCTGTTTTTT. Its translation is CASSYEGGTPPELFF.

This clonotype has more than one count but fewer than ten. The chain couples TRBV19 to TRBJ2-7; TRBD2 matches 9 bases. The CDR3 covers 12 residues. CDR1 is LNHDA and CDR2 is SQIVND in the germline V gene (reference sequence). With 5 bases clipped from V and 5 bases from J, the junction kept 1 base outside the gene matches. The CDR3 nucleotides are TGTGCCAGTAGTGGACTAGCGAACGAGCAGTACTTC. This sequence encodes CASSGLANEQYF. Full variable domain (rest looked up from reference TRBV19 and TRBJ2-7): DGGITQSPKYLFRKEGQNVTLSCEQNLNHDAMYWYRQDPGQGLRLIYYSQIVNDFQKGDIAEGYSVSREKKESFPLTVTSAQKNPTAFYLCASSGLANEQYFGPGTRLTVT.

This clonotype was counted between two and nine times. CDR3 in DNA: TGTGCCAGCAGTGAAGAGGTATCCTCCTACGAGCAGTACTTC. Translating it yields CASSEEVSSYEQYF. V usage is TRBV6-1 and J usage is TRBJ2-7; D uncertain. Germline-derived CDR1 and CDR2 are MNHNS and SASEGT. The CDR3 loop spans 14 amino acids. Trimming cost V 1 base and J 0 bases, with 7 bases left between them.

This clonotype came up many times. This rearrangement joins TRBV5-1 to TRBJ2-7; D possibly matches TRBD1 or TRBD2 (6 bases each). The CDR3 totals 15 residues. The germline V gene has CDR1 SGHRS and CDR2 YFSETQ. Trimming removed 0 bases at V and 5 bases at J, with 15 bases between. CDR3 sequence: CASSLGGAVGNEQYF. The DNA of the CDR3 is TGCGCCAGCAGCTTGGGGGGGGCTGTGGGGAACGAGCAGTACTTC.

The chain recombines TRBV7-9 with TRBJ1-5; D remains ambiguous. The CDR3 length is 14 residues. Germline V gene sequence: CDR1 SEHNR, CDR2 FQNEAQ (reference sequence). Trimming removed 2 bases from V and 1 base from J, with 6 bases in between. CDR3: CASSLRQSNQPQHF. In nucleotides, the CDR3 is TGTGCCAGCAGCTTACGGCAGAGCAATCAGCCCCAGCATTTT.

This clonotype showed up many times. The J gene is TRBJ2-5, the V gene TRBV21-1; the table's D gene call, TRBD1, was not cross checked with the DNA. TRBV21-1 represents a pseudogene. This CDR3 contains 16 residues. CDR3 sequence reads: CASTNQAGILQETQYF. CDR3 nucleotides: TGTGCCAGCACCAATCAAGCCGGGATCCTCCAAGAGACCCAGTACTTC.

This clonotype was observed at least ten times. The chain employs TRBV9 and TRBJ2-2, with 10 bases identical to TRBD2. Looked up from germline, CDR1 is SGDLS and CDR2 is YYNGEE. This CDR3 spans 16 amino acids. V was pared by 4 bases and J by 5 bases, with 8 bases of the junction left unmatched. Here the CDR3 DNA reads TGTGCCAGCAGCCCAAAACCGGGACTAGCGACCGGGGAGCTGTTTTTT. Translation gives CASSPKPGLATGELFF.

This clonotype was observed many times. The CDR3 nucleotides are TGTGCCAGCAGTCTCCAGGGACCCTATGGCTACACCTTC. Translated: CASSLQGPYGYTF. The chain is built from TRBV12-3 or TRBV12-4 and TRBJ1-2; maybe TRBD1 (5 bases). With 5 bases removed from V and 4 bases from J, the gap between germline ends came to 11 bases. The CDR3 has 13 residues.

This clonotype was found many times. CDR3: CASREGSYEQYF. In DNA form, the CDR3 reads TGTGCCAGCAGGGAGGGGAGCTACGAGCAGTACTTC. This sequence joins TRBV5-5 and TRBJ2-7, with D perhaps TRBD2 (6 bases). Trimming shortened V by 5 bases and J by 3 bases, and 9 bases separated the two germline ends. The germline CDR1 and CDR2 sequences are SGHKS and YYEKEE (reference sequence). There are 12 residues in the CDR3.

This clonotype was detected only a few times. The CDR3 region is CSARLREGLSYEQYF. CDR3 nucleotides: TGCAGTGCTAGGCTGCGGGAGGGCCTCTCCTACGAGCAGTACTTC. This chain connects TRBV20-1 to TRBJ2-7, with 9 positions matching TRBD2. The CDR3 has 15 amino acids. CDR1 is DFQATT, CDR2 SNEGSKA, per germline (reference sequence). V lost 3 bases, J lost 0 bases, and 6 bases stayed unmatched.

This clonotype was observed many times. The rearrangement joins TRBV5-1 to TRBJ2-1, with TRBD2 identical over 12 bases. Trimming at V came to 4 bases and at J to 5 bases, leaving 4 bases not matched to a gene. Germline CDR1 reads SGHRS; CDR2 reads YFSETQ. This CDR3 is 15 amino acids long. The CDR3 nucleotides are TGCGCCAGCAGCCTTGGACTAGCGGGGCACAATGAGCAGTTCTTC. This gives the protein CASSLGLAGHNEQFF.

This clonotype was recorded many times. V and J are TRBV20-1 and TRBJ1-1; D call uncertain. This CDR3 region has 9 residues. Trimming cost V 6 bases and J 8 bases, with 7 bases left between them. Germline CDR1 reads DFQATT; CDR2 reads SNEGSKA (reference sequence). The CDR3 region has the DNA TGCAGTGCCGTTGGAGAAGCTTTCTTT. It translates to CSAVGEAFF.

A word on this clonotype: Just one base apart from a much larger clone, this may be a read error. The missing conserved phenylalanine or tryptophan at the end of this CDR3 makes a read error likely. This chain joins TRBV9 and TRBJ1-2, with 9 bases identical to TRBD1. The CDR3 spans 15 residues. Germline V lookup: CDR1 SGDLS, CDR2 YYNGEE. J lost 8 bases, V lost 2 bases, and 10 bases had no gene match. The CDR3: CASSVSRDRVQGYTL. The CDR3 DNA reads TGTGCCAGCAGCGTCTCCAGGGACAGGGTTCAAGGCTACACCCTC.

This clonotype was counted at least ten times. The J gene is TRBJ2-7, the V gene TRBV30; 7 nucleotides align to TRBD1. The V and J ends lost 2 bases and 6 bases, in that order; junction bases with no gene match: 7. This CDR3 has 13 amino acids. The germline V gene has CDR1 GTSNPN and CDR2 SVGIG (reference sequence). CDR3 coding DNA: TGTGCCTGGAGTCCCGGGACAGCCGGCGAGCAGTACTTC. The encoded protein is CAWSPGTAGEQYF.

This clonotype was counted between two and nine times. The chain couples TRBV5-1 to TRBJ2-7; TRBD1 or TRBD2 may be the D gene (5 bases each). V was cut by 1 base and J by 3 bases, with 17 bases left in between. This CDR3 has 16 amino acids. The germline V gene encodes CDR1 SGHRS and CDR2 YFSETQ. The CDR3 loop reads CASSLNRDLPDYEQYF. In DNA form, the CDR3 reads TGCGCCAGCAGCTTGAATAGGGACCTACCCGACTACGAGCAGTACTTC. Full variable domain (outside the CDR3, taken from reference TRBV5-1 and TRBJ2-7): KAGVTQTPRYLIKTRGQQVTLSCSPISGHRSVSWYQQTPGQGLQFLFEYFSETQRNKGNFPGRFSGRQFSNSRSEMNVSTLELGDSALYLCASSLNRDLPDYEQYFGPGTRLTVT.

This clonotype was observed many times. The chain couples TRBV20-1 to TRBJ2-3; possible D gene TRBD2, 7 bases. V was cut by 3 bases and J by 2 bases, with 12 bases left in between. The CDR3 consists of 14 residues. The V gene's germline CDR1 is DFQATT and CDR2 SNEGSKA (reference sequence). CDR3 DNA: TGCAGTGCTAGTTCAGGGGACTACACAGATACGCAGTATTTT. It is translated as CSASSGDYTDTQYF.

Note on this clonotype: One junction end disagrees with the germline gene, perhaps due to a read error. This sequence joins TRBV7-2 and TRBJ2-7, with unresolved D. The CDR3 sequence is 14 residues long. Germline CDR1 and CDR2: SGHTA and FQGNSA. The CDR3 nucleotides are TGTGCCAGGAGCTTAGTTGCCAGCTCCTACGAGCAGTACTTC. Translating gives CARSLVASSYEQYF.

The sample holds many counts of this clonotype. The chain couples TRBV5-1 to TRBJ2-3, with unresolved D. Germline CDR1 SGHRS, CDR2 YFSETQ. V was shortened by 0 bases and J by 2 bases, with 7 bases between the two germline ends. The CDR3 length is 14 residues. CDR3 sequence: CASSLGHLTDTQYF. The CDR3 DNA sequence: TGCGCCAGCAGCTTGGGTCACCTCACAGATACGCAGTATTTT.

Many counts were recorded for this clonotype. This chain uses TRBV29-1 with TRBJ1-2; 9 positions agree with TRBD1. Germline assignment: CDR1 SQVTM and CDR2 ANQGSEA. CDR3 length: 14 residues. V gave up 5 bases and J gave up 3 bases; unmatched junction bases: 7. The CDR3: CSVTTGGVDYGYTF. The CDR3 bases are TGCAGCGTTACCACAGGGGGCGTAGACTATGGCTACACCTTC.

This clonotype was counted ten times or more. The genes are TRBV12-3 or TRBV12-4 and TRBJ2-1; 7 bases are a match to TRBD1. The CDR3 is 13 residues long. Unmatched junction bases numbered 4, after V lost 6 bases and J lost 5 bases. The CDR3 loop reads CASSPDRNNEQFF. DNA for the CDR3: TGTGCCAGCAGCCCGGACAGGAACAATGAGCAGTTCTTC.